A selection of T cell receptor beta chains follows, all from one sample in a study of cytomegalovirus exposure and HLA in healthy donors. Generated by immunoSEQ multiplex PCR, the TCRdb table keeps only in-frame clones and is missing some. The repertoire holds around 170,000 clones, with over 70% as singletons. The sample consisted of PBMCs. The receptors were sampled from a woman aged 50 to 65 in good health and CMV-seronegative. Both conserved end residues are part of each CDR3. Each record gives: clone size, J gene, D gene, V gene, CDR3 DNA, CDR3 protein. D genes are given only for firm matches. Rows give clone size only sometimes, using once, few, many, or a class for an expanded clone.

>.|TRBJ2-1|TRBD2|TRBV5-1
TGCGCCAGCAGCAGGACTAGCGGGAGATATGAGCAGTTCTTC
CASSRTSGRYEQFF
>.|TRBJ2-1|.|TRBV5-1
TGCGCCAGCAGCTTGGGGGGCTACCTCACCAATGAGCAGTTCTTC
CASSLGGYLTNEQFF
>.|TRBJ1-6|.|TRBV5-6
TGTGCCAGCAGCTTGCTGGCGCGGGGTTCACCCCTCCACTTT
CASSLLARGSPLHF
>.|TRBJ2-2|.|TRBV10-1
TGCGCCAGCAGTGAGTCTGGGAGGCGAGGCACCGGGGAGCTGTTTTTT
CASSESGRRGTGELFF
>.|TRBJ2-2|TRBD1|TRBV28
TGTGCCAGCAGTTTAAAACAGGGGATTAGGTCCGGGGAGCTGTTTTTT
CASSLKQGIRSGELFF
>few|TRBJ1-5|TRBD1|TRBV28
TGTGCCAGCAGTCCTTTAAGGTCGGGACAGGGGAGTCAGCCCCAGCATTTT
CASSPLRSGQGSQPQHF
>once|TRBJ1-1|.|TRBV7-3
TGTGCCAGCAGCTTAAAAGGCGGAGCGAACACTGAAGCTTTCTTT
CASSLKGGANTEAFF
>.|TRBJ2-2|TRBD2|TRBV5-1
TGCGCCAGCAGCTTAGCGGGGAAGCCAACCGGGGAGCTGTTTTTT
CASSLAGKPTGELFF
>.|TRBJ2-2|.|TRBV19
TGTGCCAGTAGTATAGGTGGCAGGGTGAACACCGGGGAGCTGTTTTTT
CASSIGGRVNTGELFF
>.|TRBJ1-2|TRBD1|TRBV5-1
TGCGCCAGCAGCAGGACAGGGGATGGGGTCGGCGGCTACACCTTC
CASSRTGDGVGGYTF